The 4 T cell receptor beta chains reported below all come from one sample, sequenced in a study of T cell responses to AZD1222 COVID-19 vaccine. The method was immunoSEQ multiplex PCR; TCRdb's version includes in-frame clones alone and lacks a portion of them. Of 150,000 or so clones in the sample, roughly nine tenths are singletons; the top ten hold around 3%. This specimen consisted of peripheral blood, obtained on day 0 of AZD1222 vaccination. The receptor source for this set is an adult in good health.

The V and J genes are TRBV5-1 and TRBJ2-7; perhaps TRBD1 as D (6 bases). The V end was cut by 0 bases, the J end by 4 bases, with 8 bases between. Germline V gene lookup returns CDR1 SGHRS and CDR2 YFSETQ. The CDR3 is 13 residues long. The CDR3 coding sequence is TGCGCCAGCAGCTTGGCTGGACAGTACGAGCAGTACTTC. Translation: CASSLAGQYEQYF. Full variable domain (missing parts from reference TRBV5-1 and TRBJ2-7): KAGVTQTPRYLIKTRGQQVTLSCSPISGHRSVSWYQQTPGQGLQFLFEYFSETQRNKGNFPGRFSGRQFSNSRSEMNVSTLELGDSALYLCASSLAGQYEQYFGPGTRLTVT.

CDR3 loop: CASSAVGQGNTEAFF. The CDR3 DNA is TGTGCCAGCAGCGCCGTGGGACAGGGGAACACTGAAGCTTTCTTT. The rearrangement joins TRBV7-3 to TRBJ1-1, with 9 bases aligning to TRBD1. The CDR3 runs to 15 residues. The germline CDR1 and CDR2 sequences are SGHTA and FQGTGA. The V segment lost 5 bases and the J segment 1 base; nucleotides outside the gene matches: 5. The entire variable domain, with the rest obtained from reference TRBV7-3 and TRBJ1-1, is as follows: GAGVSQTPSNKVTEKGKYVELRCDPISGHTALYWYRQSLGQGPEFLIYFQGTGAADDSGLPNDRFFAVRPEGSVSTLKIQRTERGDSAVYLCASSAVGQGNTEAFFGQGTRLTVV.

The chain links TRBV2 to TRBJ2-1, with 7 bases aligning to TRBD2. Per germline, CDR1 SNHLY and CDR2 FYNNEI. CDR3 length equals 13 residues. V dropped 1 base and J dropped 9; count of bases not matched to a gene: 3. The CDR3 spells CASSEGASGEQFF. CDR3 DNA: TGTGCCAGCAGTGAAGGTGCTAGCGGTGAGCAGTTCTTC. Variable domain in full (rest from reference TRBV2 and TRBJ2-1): EPEVTQTPSHQVTQMGQEVILRCVPISNHLYFYWYRQILGQKVEFLVSFYNNEISEKSEIFDDQFSVERPDGSNFTLKIRSTKLEDSAMYFCASSEGASGEQFFGPGTRLTVL.

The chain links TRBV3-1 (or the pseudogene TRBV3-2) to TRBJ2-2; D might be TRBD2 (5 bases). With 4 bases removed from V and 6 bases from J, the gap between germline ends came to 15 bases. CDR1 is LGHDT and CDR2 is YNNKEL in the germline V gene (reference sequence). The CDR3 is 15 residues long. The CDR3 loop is CASSRQLLAAGELFF. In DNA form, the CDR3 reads TGTGCCAGCAGCCGCCAACTCCTAGCCGCCGGGGAGCTGTTTTTT.